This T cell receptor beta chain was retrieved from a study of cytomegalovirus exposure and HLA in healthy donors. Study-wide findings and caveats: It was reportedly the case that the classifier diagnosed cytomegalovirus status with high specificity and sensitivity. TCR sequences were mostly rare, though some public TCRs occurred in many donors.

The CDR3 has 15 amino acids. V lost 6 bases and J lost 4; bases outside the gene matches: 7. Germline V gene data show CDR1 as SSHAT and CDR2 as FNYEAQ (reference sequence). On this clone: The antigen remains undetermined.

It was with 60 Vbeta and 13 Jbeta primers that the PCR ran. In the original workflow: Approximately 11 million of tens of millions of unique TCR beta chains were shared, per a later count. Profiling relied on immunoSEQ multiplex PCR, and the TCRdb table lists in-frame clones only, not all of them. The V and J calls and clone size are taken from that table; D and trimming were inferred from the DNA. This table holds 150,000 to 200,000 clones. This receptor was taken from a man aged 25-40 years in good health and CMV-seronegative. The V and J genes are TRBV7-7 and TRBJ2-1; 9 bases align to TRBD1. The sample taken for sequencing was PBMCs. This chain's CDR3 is CASSPTGGPYNEQFF. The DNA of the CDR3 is TGTGCCAGCAGTCCAACAGGGGGCCCTTACAATGAGCAGTTCTTC.